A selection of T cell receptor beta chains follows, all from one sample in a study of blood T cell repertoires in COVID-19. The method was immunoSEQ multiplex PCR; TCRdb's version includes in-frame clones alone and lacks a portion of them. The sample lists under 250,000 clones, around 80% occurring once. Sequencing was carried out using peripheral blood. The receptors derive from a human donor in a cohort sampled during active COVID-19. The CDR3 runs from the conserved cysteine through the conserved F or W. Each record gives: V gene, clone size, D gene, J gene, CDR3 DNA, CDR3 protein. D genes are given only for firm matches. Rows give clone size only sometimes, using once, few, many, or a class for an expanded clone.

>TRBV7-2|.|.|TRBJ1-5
TGTGCCAGCAGCTTATCAACGGGAAGTCAGCCCCAGCATTTT
CASSLSTGSQPQHF
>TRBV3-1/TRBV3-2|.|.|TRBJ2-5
TGTGCCAGCAGCCCCGGCCAGGCGGGGTGGGAGACCCAGTACTTC
CASSPGQAGWETQYF
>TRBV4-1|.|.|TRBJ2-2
TGCGCCAGCAGCCAGACGGGGAGTTACACCGGGGAGCTGTTTTTT
CASSQTGSYTGELFF
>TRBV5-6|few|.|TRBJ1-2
TGTGCCAGCAGCCGGGTTGAGGTACGAGGGAATGGCGGCTACACCTTC
CASSRVEVRGNGGYTF
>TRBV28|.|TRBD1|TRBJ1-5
TGTGCCAGCAGAGAGACAGGGCGCGAGGGTCAGCCCCAGCATTTT
CASRETGREGQPQHF
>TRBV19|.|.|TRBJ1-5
TGTGCCAGTAGTTACGGACATAATAGCAATCAGCCCCAGCATTTT
CASSYGHNSNQPQHF
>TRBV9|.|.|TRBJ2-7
TGTGCCAGCAGCGTAGCCGGCGGAGTATACGAGCAGTACTTC
CASSVAGGVYEQYF
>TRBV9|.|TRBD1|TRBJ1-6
TGTGCCAGCAGCGTAGGGGGGACAGGGAAATCACCCCTCCACTTT
CASSVGGTGKSPLHF
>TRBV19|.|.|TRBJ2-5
TGTGCCAGTAGTATAGATCGGGGTGCAGACGTGGCGGAGACCCAGTACTTC
CASSIDRGADVAETQYF
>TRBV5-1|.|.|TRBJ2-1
TGCGCCAGCAGCGTGGAAGGGGTAGAGCAGTTCTTC
CASSVEGVEQFF
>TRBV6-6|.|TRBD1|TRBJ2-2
TGTGCCAGCAGTCACAGGGGGTCGGGCACCGGGGAGCTGTTTTTT
CASSHRGSGTGELFF
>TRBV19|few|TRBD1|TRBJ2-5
TGTGCCAGTAGAGCCGGGACAGCACTCCGAGAGACCCAGTACTTC
CASRAGTALRETQYF
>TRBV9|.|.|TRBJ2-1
TGTGCCAGCAGCGCCGACAGGATTGAGCAGTTCTTC
CASSADRIEQFF
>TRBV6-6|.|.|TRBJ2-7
TGTGCCAGCAGCCGAGGGGCCTACTACGAGCAGTACTTC
CASSRGAYYEQYF
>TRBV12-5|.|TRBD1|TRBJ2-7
TGTGCTAGTGGTTCCGGGACAGGGACAGACGAGCAGTACTTC
CASGSGTGTDEQYF
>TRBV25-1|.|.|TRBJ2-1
TGTGCCAGCAGTGAATATCAGGGCGGGGCCACGCCGCGGCAGTTCTTC
CASSEYQGGATPRQFF
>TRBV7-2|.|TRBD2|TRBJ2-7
TGTGCCAGCAGCCAAGGACTAGCGGGACCCTACGAGCAGTACTTC
CASSQGLAGPYEQYF
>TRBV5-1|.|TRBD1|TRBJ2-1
TGCGCCAGCAGCTCGGGACAGGGGTATACGAATGAGCAGTTCTTC
CASSSGQGYTNEQFF
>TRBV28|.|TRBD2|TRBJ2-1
TGTGCCAGCAGTTTGGTCAGGAGGGCTAGCGGGAGAGCAAATGAGCAGTTCTTC
CASSLVRRASGRANEQFF
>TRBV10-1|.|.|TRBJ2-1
TGCGCCAGCGGATCTGGGGGGATCCACAATGAGCAGTTCTTC
CASGSGGIHNEQFF
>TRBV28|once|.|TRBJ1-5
TGTGCCAGCAGTTTGGGGGCATGGCAGCCCCAGCATTTT
CASSLGAWQPQHF
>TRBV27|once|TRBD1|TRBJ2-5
TGTGCCAGCAGTTTAGCAGGGGGAACGACCCAGTACTTC
CASSLAGGTTQYF